This TCR beta chain came from a study of blood T cell repertoires in COVID-19. Those enrolled in Seattle joined during active infection and were followed longitudinally afterward. The table came from immunoSEQ multiplex PCR; TCRdb's copy has only in-frame clones and leaves some out. The table has some 520,000 clones, roughly nine tenths seen once. This CDR3 is 14 amino acids long. In germline, CDR1 is SGHRS, CDR2 YFSETQ. With 4 bases clipped from V and 2 bases from J, the junction kept 3 bases outside the gene matches. The V call is TRBV5-1, the J call TRBJ1-2; 9 bases map to TRBD1. The TCR comes from a man between 18 and 35 years old with COVID-19, enrolled during active disease. Sequenced sample: peripheral blood. In DNA, the CDR3 is TGCGCCAGCAGCGGGGGACAGGGCAACTATGGCTACACCTTC. Translating it yields CASSGGQGNYGYTF. Combining the CDR3 with reference TRBV5-1 and TRBJ1-2 gives the whole variable domain KAGVTQTPRYLIKTRGQQVTLSCSPISGHRSVSWYQQTPGQGLQFLFEYFSETQRNKGNFPGRFSGRQFSNSRSEMNVSTLELGDSALYLCASSGGQGNYGYTFGSGTRLTVV.